The next 5 T cell receptor beta chains were all read from a single sample in a study of molecular identifiers for immune sequencing clone quantification. TCRdb re-called the PCR reads through MiXCR, storing one row per CDR3 protein. The repertoire includes fewer than 350,000 distinct CDR3 sequences, about 22% of them detected once, and 0.74% sits in the top ten. Input material: naive CD8+ T cells from blood, with Jurkat cell RNA spiked in. The subset here: FACS-sorted CD8+CD4-CCR7+CD45RA+ naive T cells. The source of these receptors is a human donor in good health. Some libraries in this study had Jurkat cell RNA spiked in.

This clonotype was detected only a few times. The chain links TRBV12-3 or TRBV12-4 to TRBJ2-7, with 11 bases identical to TRBD1. The CDR3 contains 21 residues. V dropped 0 bases and J dropped 4; count of bases not matched to a gene: 20. The CDR3 DNA follows: TGTGCCAGCAGTTTAGCGCTTTTGACCATGTTAACCCGGGACAGGGGGTACGAGCAGTACTTC. Protein sequence: CASSLALLTMLTRDRGYEQYF.

This clonotype was observed many times. The chain recombines TRBV4-1 with TRBJ1-5; tentatively, D is TRBD1 (5 bases). From germline, CDR1 is MGHRA and CDR2 YSYEKL. The CDR3 is made up of 15 amino acids. Trimming took 6 bases from V and 1 from J, leaving 13 bases between them. CDR3 sequence reads: CASRVGVWSNQPQHF. CDR3 coding DNA: TGCGCCAGCAGGGTGGGGGTGTGGAGCAATCAGCCCCAGCATTTT.

The V call is TRBV23-1, the J call TRBJ2-1, with D unclear. TRBV23-1 is labeled an ORF, and its function is uncertain. The CDR3 totals 13 residues. Between the trimmed V and J ends, which lost 10 bases and 4 bases, there was a span of 14 bases. CDR3 sequence: CATCGPMYNEQFF. The CDR3 DNA reads TGCGCCACCTGCGGACCGATGTACAATGAGCAGTTCTTC.

With respect to this clonotype: A junction boundary mismatches the germline segment, possibly from a read error. The chain links TRBV7-9 to TRBJ1-5; D is unresolved. This CDR3 contains 14 residues. Germline assignment: CDR1 SEHNR and CDR2 FQNEAQ (reference sequence). The chain's CDR3 is CASSEIGSNQPKHF. The CDR3 DNA sequence: TGTGCCAGCAGCGAAATTGGTAGCAATCAGCCCAAGCATTTT.

This clonotype was counted a few times. The genes are TRBV6-5 and TRBJ2-3, with no clear D. Germline V gene sequence: CDR1 MNHEY, CDR2 SVGAGI. The length of the CDR3 is 15 residues. Trimming shortened V by 5 bases and J by 0 bases, and 12 bases separated the two germline ends. The CDR3: CASSLDTSSTDTQYF. For the CDR3, the DNA is TGTGCCAGCAGTCTCGACACTTCTAGCACAGATACGCAGTATTTT.